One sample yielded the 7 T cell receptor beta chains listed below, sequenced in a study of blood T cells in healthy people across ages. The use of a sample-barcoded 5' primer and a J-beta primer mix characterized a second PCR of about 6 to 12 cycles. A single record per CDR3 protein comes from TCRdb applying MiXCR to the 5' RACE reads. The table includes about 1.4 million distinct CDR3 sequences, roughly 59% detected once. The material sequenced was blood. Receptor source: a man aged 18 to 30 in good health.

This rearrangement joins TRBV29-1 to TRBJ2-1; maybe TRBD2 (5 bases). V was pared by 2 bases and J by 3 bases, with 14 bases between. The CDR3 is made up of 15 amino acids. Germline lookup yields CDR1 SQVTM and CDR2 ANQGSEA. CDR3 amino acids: CSVESSIVIYNEQFF. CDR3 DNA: TGCAGCGTTGAATCTAGCATAGTGATCTACAATGAGCAGTTCTTC.

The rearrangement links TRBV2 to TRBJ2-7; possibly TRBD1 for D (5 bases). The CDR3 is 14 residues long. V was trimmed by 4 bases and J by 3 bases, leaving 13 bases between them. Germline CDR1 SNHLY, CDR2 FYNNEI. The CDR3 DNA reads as TGTGCCAGCAGTGGCAGGGTTATTGTCTACGAGCAGTACTTC. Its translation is CASSGRVIVYEQYF.

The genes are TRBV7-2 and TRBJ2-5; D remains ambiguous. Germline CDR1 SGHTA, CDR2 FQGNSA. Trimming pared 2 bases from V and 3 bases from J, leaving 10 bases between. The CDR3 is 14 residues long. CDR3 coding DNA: TGTGCCAGCAGCTTAATTGAGGATGAAGAGACCCAGTACTTC. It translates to CASSLIEDEETQYF.

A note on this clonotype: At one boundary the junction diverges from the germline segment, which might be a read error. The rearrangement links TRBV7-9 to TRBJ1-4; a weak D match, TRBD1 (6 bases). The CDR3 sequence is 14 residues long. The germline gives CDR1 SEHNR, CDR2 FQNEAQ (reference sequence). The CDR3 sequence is CATSFGQQNEKLFF. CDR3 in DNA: TGTGCCACCAGCTTTGGACAGCAGAATGAAAAACTGTTTTTT.

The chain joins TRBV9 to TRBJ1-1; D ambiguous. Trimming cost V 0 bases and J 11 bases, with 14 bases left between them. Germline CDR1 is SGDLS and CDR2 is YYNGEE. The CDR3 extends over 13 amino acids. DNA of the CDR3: TGTGCCAGCAGCGTAGGACACTCTAGGAGCGCTTTCTTT. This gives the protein CASSVGHSRSAFF.

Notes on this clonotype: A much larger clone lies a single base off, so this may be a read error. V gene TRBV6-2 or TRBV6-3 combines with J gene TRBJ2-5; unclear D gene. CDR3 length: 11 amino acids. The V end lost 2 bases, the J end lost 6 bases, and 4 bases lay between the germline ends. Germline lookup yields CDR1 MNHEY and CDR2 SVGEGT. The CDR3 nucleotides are TGTGCCAGCAGTTACACGAAGACCCAGTACTTC. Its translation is CASSYTKTQYF.

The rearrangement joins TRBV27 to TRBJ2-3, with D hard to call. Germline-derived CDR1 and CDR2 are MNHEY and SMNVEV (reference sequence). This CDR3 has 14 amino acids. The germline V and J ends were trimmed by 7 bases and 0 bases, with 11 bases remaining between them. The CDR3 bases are TGTGCCAGCACCGCACGGTCGAGCACAGATACGCAGTATTTT. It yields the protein CASTARSSTDTQYF.